Sequencing of this T cell receptor beta chain was carried out in a study of T cell changes during pregnancy in multiple sclerosis. This table comes from immunoSEQ multiplex PCR, and its TCRdb copy is limited to in-frame clones, with some not included. The profile shows tens of thousands of clones, approximately 92% of them singletons. Germline V gene lookup returns CDR1 SGHVS and CDR2 FQNEAQ. The junction had 13 bases not matched to a gene; V was cut back by 5 bases and J by 6 bases. This CDR3 has 16 amino acids. The material sequenced was peripheral blood, taken in the third trimester of pregnancy. This TCR came from a female donor in good health, enrolled as a control in a pregnancy study. J is TRBJ1-5 and V is TRBV7-8; 7 bases are shared with TRBD1. The CDR3 DNA reads TGTGCCAGCAGCAGAGACCGACAGGGAGGTGGTCAGCCCCAGCATTTT. Amino acids: CASSRDRQGGGQPQHF. The entire variable domain, with the rest obtained from reference TRBV7-8 and TRBJ1-5, is as follows: GAGVSQSPRYKVAKRGQDVALRCDPISGHVSLFWYQQALGQGPEFLTYFQNEAQLDKSGLPSDRFFAERPEGSVSTLKIQRTQQEDSAVYLCASSRDRQGGGQPQHFGDGTRLSIL.